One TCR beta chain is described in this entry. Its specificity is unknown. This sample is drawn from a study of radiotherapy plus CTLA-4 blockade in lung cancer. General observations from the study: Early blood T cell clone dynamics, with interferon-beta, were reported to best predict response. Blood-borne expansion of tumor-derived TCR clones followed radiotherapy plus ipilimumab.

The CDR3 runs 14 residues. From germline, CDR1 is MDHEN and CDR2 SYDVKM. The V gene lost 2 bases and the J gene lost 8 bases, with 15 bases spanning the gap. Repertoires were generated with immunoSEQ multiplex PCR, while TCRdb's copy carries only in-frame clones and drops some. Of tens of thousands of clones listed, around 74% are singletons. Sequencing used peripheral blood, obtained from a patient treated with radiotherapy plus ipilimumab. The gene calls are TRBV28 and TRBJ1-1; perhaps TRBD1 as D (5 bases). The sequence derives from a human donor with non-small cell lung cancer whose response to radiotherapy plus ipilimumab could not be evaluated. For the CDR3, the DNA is TGTGCCAGCAGTTTAAGTGGTGGAGGGGCCGAAGCTTTCTTT. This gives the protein CASSLSGGGAEAFF.